Below, 24 T cell receptor beta chains from the same sample are listed, as sequenced in a study of T cells in tuberculosis. As for time point: new active TB diagnosis, blood taken before or within 7 days of starting treatment. Here immunoSEQ multiplex PCR was the method, and the copy in TCRdb shows in-frame clones only, minus some. The sample comprises roughly 34,000 clones, over 85% of which are singletons, and more than 9.5% rests with the top ten. The sample here was PBMCs, taken at tuberculosis diagnosis. These receptors were taken from an adult with tuberculosis.

This chain uses TRBV5-1 with TRBJ2-1; 8 bases line up with TRBD2. The CDR3 spans 15 residues. The V gene end was trimmed by 0 bases and the J gene end by 8 bases; junction bases not matched to a gene: 7. Germline values: CDR1 SGHRS, CDR2 YFSETQ. CDR3 nucleotides: TGCGCCAGCAGCTTGGCTGGCGGGAGGATGGATGAGCAGTTCTTC. Translated: CASSLAGGRMDEQFF.

This clone was detected only a few times. This chain uses TRBV21-1 with TRBJ1-1; the table's D call of TRBD1 was not tested on the DNA. TRBV21-1 is flagged as a pseudogene. CDR3 size: 16 residues. CDR3 residues: CASSKGPGQGDTEAFF. In DNA form, the CDR3 reads TGTGCCAGCAGCAAAGGCCCCGGACAGGGGGACACTGAAGCTTTCTTT.

The chain has TRBV30 and TRBJ1-1, with D perhaps TRBD1 (5 bases). The V end was cut by 1 base, the J end by 4 bases, with 16 bases between. Germline CDR1 is GTSNPN and CDR2 is SVGIG (reference sequence). This CDR3 contains 15 residues. CDR3 nucleotides: TGTGCCTGGAGTGGGAGGGGCCCGCTTCCCACTGAAGCTTTCTTT. Protein: CAWSGRGPLPTEAFF.

The chain employs TRBV4-1 and TRBJ1-6, with TRBD1 matching over 9 bases. Germline V gene data show CDR1 as MGHRA and CDR2 as YSYEKL. There are 16 residues in the CDR3. Trimming took 1 base from V and 8 from J; bases not matched to a gene: 6. The CDR3 spells CASSQVQGALDSPLHF. The CDR3 bases are TGCGCCAGCAGCCAAGTACAGGGGGCTTTAGATTCACCCCTCCACTTT.

V is TRBV11-2 and J is TRBJ1-4; D not certain. CDR3 size: 14 residues. Deletions cut 5 bases from V and 8 bases from J, with 15 bases between. Looked up from germline, CDR1 is SGHAT and CDR2 is FQNNGV. The CDR3 loop is CASSTRVRNEKLFF. The CDR3 bases are TGTGCCAGCAGCACTAGGGTCAGGAACGAAAAACTGTTTTTT.

This sequence joins TRBV19 and TRBJ1-1; TRBD1 aligns across 11 bases. Germline-derived CDR1 and CDR2 are LNHDA and SQIVND (reference sequence). This CDR3 has 15 residues. V was pared by 1 base and J by 7 bases, with 5 bases of the junction left unmatched. This CDR3 reads CASSIGTGGFSEAFF. CDR3 coding DNA: TGTGCCAGTAGTATAGGGACAGGGGGCTTTAGTGAAGCTTTCTTT.

Of note for this clone: The same CDR3 can be traced to other DNA sequences in this sample. The chain is built from TRBV7-8 and TRBJ2-7, with 7 bases lining up with TRBD2. Germline V gives CDR1 SGHVS, CDR2 FQNEAQ. Trimming removed 3 bases from V and 3 bases from J; junction bases left unmatched: 2. The length of the CDR3 is 13 residues. The CDR3 bases are TGTGCCAGCAGCTTGGGGGGGGACTACGAGCAGTACTTC. This sequence encodes CASSLGGDYEQYF.

The table lists this clone with a few counts. The chain uses TRBV4-1 and TRBJ1-3, with D possibly matching TRBD1 (5 bases). The germline CDR1 and CDR2 sequences are MGHRA and YSYEKL. CDR3 length: 15 amino acids. V lost 6 bases and J lost 6, with 18 bases in between. The CDR3 sequence is CASSPRGGRENTIYF. For the CDR3, the DNA is TGCGCCAGCAGTCCTCGGGGGGGGAGGGAAAACACCATATATTTT.

The V call is TRBV30, the J call TRBJ2-1, with TRBD2 identical over 9 bases. J gave up 4 bases and V 5 bases, and 3 bases lay outside the gene matches. CDR1 is GTSNPN and CDR2 is SVGIG in the germline V gene (reference sequence). The CDR3 is 13 amino acids. CDR3 sequence: CAWAGGRYNEQFF. In DNA form, the CDR3 reads TGTGCCTGGGCGGGAGGGCGGTACAATGAGCAGTTCTTC.

The chain has TRBV19 and TRBJ1-4, with no clear D. Trimming left V 4 bases short and J 0 bases short, with 6 bases between. The length of the CDR3 is 14 residues. Germline V gene data show CDR1 as LNHDA and CDR2 as SQIVND (reference sequence). The CDR3 here is CASSRLATNEKLFF. The CDR3 coding sequence is TGTGCCAGTAGTAGGCTTGCAACTAATGAAAAACTGTTTTTT.

The rearrangement joins TRBV29-1 to TRBJ2-7; 10 bases line up with TRBD2. Germline V gene data show CDR1 as SQVTM and CDR2 as ANQGSEA. V shed 0 bases and J 7 bases; nucleotides not matched to a gene: 6. This CDR3 has 14 residues. CDR3 loop: CSVEDLAGVQEQYF. For the CDR3, the DNA is TGCAGCGTTGAAGACCTAGCGGGGGTGCAGGAGCAGTACTTC.

The chain employs TRBV6-1 and TRBJ2-7; tentatively, D is TRBD1 (5 bases). This CDR3 spans 10 amino acids. The germline V gene has CDR1 MNHNS and CDR2 SASEGT. Trimming removed 8 bases at V and 4 bases at J, with 6 bases between. The CDR3 nucleotides read TGTGCCAGCCGACAGTACGAGCAGTACTTC. Its translation: CASRQYEQYF.

This sequence joins TRBV28 and TRBJ2-1; perhaps TRBD1 as D (5 bases). V was cut by 7 bases and J by 7 bases, with 20 bases left in between. The CDR3 length is 15 residues. Germline V gene data show CDR1 as MDHEN and CDR2 as SYDVKM. The CDR3 region is CASTTGGARRNEQFF. CDR3 bases: TGTGCCAGCACCACCGGTGGGGCTCGTAGGAATGAGCAGTTCTTC.

The chain recombines TRBV18 with TRBJ1-2; D remains unclear. Germline assignment: CDR1 KGHSH and CDR2 LQKENI. The CDR3 consists of 16 residues. V dropped 6 bases and J dropped 2 bases, with 19 bases sitting between them. The CDR3 spells CASSPTAVPTNYGYTF. The CDR3 coding sequence is TGTGCCAGCTCCCCAACAGCAGTCCCAACGAACTATGGCTACACCTTC.

This clone was recorded once. The V call is TRBV19, the J call TRBJ1-5; 12 bases line up with TRBD1. V shed 0 bases, J shed 6 bases, and the junction held 0 bases outside the gene matches. Germline V gene data show CDR1 as LNHDA and CDR2 as SQIVND (reference sequence). This CDR3 has 15 amino acids. The CDR3 protein is CASSIEGQGAQPQHF. The CDR3 nucleotides are TGTGCCAGTAGTATAGAGGGACAGGGGGCTCAGCCCCAGCATTTT.

The gene calls are TRBV7-2 and TRBJ2-7, with D tentatively TRBD2 (5 bases). CDR3 length equals 14 residues. In germline, CDR1 is SGHTA, CDR2 FQGNSA. V gave up 0 bases and J gave up 3 bases, with 9 bases separating them. The DNA for the CDR3 is TGTGCCAGCAGCTTAGCCCCCGACTACTACGAGCAGTACTTC. Its translation: CASSLAPDYYEQYF.

This rearrangement joins TRBV4-1 to TRBJ2-7, with TRBD2 identical over 10 bases. The CDR3 spans 16 residues. The germline V gene encodes CDR1 MGHRA and CDR2 YSYEKL. V was clipped by 1 base and J by 6 bases; unmatched bases: 9. CDR3 sequence (DNA): TGCGCCAGCAGCCAAGCCCTAGCGGGGGTGCCCCTCGAGCAGTACTTC. It encodes CASSQALAGVPLEQYF.

This clone appeared once. The rearrangement links TRBV18 to TRBJ2-2; D ambiguous. CDR1 KGHSH and CDR2 LQKENI come from the germline V gene. Between the trimmed V and J ends, which lost 0 bases and 9 bases, there was a span of 11 bases. The CDR3 consists of 14 residues. As DNA, the CDR3 is TGTGCCAGCTCACCACCCCCCCAAGCCCGGGAGCTGTTTTTT. Its translation: CASSPPPQARELFF.

The chain couples TRBV4-1 to TRBJ1-6, with 7 bases that match TRBD1. Germline V gene lookup returns CDR1 MGHRA and CDR2 YSYEKL. This CDR3 has 16 residues. The V and J ends lost 1 base and 8 bases, in that order; junction bases with no gene match: 8. This CDR3 reads CASSQGRQGADSPLHF. CDR3 bases: TGCGCCAGCAGCCAAGGGAGACAGGGCGCCGATTCACCCCTCCACTTT.

The chain employs TRBV9 and TRBJ1-4, with a possible D match to TRBD1 (5 bases). CDR3 length: 18 residues. The germline CDR1 and CDR2 sequences are SGDLS and YYNGEE. Trimming took 0 bases from V and 8 from J, leaving 23 bases between them. CDR3 in amino acids: CASSVAPQVGRAGEKLFF. The CDR3 DNA reads as TGTGCCAGCAGCGTAGCACCCCAGGTTGGCAGGGCCGGGGAAAAACTGTTTTTT. Combining the CDR3 with reference TRBV9 and TRBJ1-4 gives the whole variable domain DSGVTQTPKHLITATGQRVTLRCSPRSGDLSVYWYQQSLDQGLQFLIQYYNGEERAKGNILERFSAQQFPDLHSELNLSSLELGDSALYFCASSVAPQVGRAGEKLFFGSGTQLSVL.

The V gene is TRBV6-5, the J gene TRBJ2-6, with D possibly TRBD2 on 5 matching bases. Germline-derived CDR1 and CDR2 are MNHEY and SVGAGI. This CDR3 is built from 15 residues. V lost 0 bases and J lost 5, with 8 bases in between. The CDR3 nucleotides are TGTGCCAGCAGTTACTCGGAGACTAGGGCCAACGTCCTGACTTTC. It yields the protein CASSYSETRANVLTF.

This sequence joins TRBV18 and TRBJ2-7; maybe TRBD1 (6 bases). From germline, CDR1 is KGHSH and CDR2 LQKENI. V shed 5 bases and J shed 2 bases, with 7 bases lying between them. The CDR3 sequence is 12 residues long. Here the CDR3 DNA reads TGTGCCAGCTCAGGACAGACCTACGAGCAGTACTTC. This translates into CASSGQTYEQYF.

The chain is built from TRBV6-4 and TRBJ2-1; 8 nucleotides line up with TRBD2. J was trimmed by 2 bases and V by 3 bases; bases with no gene match: 6. The CDR3 length is 16 residues. Looked up from germline, CDR1 is MRHNA and CDR2 is SNTAGT. The CDR3: CASSDRAGVAYNEQFF. The CDR3 DNA sequence: TGTGCCAGCAGTGATCGAGCGGGAGTAGCCTACAATGAGCAGTTCTTC.

The chain links TRBV6-1 to TRBJ2-7; the match to TRBD2 covers 9 bases. Looked up from germline, CDR1 is MNHNS and CDR2 is SASEGT. The CDR3 loop spans 15 amino acids. J gave up 2 bases and V 5 bases, and 7 bases lay outside the gene matches. This chain's CDR3 is CASSRGLAQTYEQYF. The CDR3 nucleotides read TGTGCCAGCAGTCGTGGACTAGCGCAGACCTACGAGCAGTACTTC.